These 18 T cell receptor beta chains were sequenced from one sample in a study of blood T cell repertoires in COVID-19. Libraries were prepared by immunoSEQ multiplex PCR; TCRdb keeps only in-frame clonotypes and omits some of them. The sample carries 100,000 to 150,000 clones, approximately 90% recorded once. The sample consisted of peripheral blood. The receptors come from a man aged 55 to 70 with COVID-19, enrolled during active disease.

The rearrangement joins TRBV7-2 to TRBJ1-2, with a weak D call TRBD1 (6 bases). The length of the CDR3 is 15 residues. V lost 2 bases to trimming and J lost 2 bases, with 12 bases between them. The germline CDR1 and CDR2 sequences are SGHTA and FQGNSA. DNA of the CDR3: TGTGCCAGCAGCTTACGACAGGCCTACAACTATGGCTACACCTTC. This gives the protein CASSLRQAYNYGYTF.

This chain links TRBV5-1 with TRBJ2-5; D is ambiguous. The V end was cut by 0 bases, the J end by 0 bases, with 12 bases between. Looked up from germline, CDR1 is SGHRS and CDR2 is YFSETQ. The CDR3 length is 16 residues. CDR3 bases: TGCGCCAGCAGCTTGGCCCAACCCGGAGACCAAGAGACCCAGTACTTC. Translated, it gives CASSLAQPGDQETQYF. The entire variable domain, with the rest obtained from reference TRBV5-1 and TRBJ2-5, is as follows: KAGVTQTPRYLIKTRGQQVTLSCSPISGHRSVSWYQQTPGQGLQFLFEYFSETQRNKGNFPGRFSGRQFSNSRSEMNVSTLELGDSALYLCASSLAQPGDQETQYFGPGTRLLVL.

The chain is built from TRBV28 and TRBJ2-1; D is ambiguous. The germline CDR1 and CDR2 sequences are MDHEN and SYDVKM. V was trimmed by 9 bases and J by 4 bases, leaving 10 bases between them. The CDR3 runs to 12 residues. The DNA for the CDR3 is TGTGCCAGTGCAGGCCAATACAATGAGCAGTTCTTC. Protein sequence: CASAGQYNEQFF.

The chain is built from TRBV4-1 and TRBJ1-1; unclear D gene. Germline values: CDR1 MGHRA, CDR2 YSYEKL. CDR3 length: 14 amino acids. V dropped 1 base and J dropped 0 bases, with 6 bases sitting between them. The CDR3 here is CASSQVRVNTEAFF. Here the CDR3 DNA reads TGCGCCAGCAGCCAAGTGCGAGTGAACACTGAAGCTTTCTTT.

V usage is TRBV30 and J usage is TRBJ1-2, with D uncertain. Germline CDR1 GTSNPN, CDR2 SVGIG (reference sequence). V was clipped by 0 bases and J by 7 bases, with 9 bases between them. There are 12 residues in the CDR3. CDR3 region: CAWSVLERGYTF. CDR3 nucleotide sequence: TGTGCCTGGAGTGTGCTGGAGCGTGGCTACACCTTC. Using reference TRBV30 and TRBJ1-2 for the parts outside the CDR3, the full variable domain is SQTIHQWPATLVQPVGSPLSLECTVEGTSNPNLYWYRQAAGRGLQLLFYSVGIGQISSEVPQNLSASRPQDRQFILSSKKLLLSDSGFYLCAWSVLERGYTFGSGTRLTVV.

This chain links TRBV11-2 with TRBJ2-2, with TRBD2 as a possible D gene (6 bases). From germline, CDR1 is SGHAT and CDR2 FQNNGV. V was pared by 1 base and J by 4 bases, with 13 bases between. The CDR3 contains 16 residues. The CDR3 region is CASSLVGGTVTGELFF. CDR3 DNA: TGTGCCAGCAGCTTAGTTGGGGGGACGGTCACCGGGGAGCTGTTTTTT.

The chain couples TRBV11-2 to TRBJ1-1; D possibly corresponds to TRBD1 (5 bases). Germline CDR1 reads SGHAT; CDR2 reads FQNNGV. Between the trimmed V and J ends, which lost 2 bases and 11 bases, there was a span of 15 bases. The CDR3 runs to 13 residues. The CDR3 spells CASSLPGSFPAFF. The CDR3 bases are TGTGCCAGCAGCTTACCAGGGTCCTTTCCTGCTTTCTTT.

The chain couples TRBV6-2 or TRBV6-3 to TRBJ1-1, with 7 bases that match TRBD1. J was trimmed by 1 base and V by 6 bases; bases with no gene match: 20. The germline V gene has CDR1 MNHEY and CDR2 SVGEGT. The CDR3 runs 19 residues. The CDR3 region is CASSTGRTGPFFGNTEAFF. The CDR3 region has the DNA TGTGCCAGCAGCACTGGGAGGACAGGCCCATTCTTCGGGAACACTGAAGCTTTCTTT.

This chain links TRBV18 with TRBJ1-6, with 11 bases fitting TRBD1. V lost 5 bases, J lost 3 bases, and 3 bases stayed unmatched. CDR1 KGHSH and CDR2 LQKENI come from the germline V gene. This CDR3 comprises 16 residues. The CDR3 sequence: CASSTGTGGYNSPLHF. As DNA, the CDR3 is TGTGCCAGCTCAACCGGGACAGGGGGCTATAATTCACCCCTCCACTTT.

The chain combines TRBV6-5 with TRBJ2-3; 11 positions agree with TRBD2. The CDR3 length is 14 residues. J was trimmed by 1 base and V by 6 bases; bases with no gene match: 0. Germline V CDR1 and CDR2: MNHEY, SVGAGI. CDR3 sequence: CASRLAGGTDTQYF. The DNA of the CDR3 is TGTGCCAGCAGACTAGCGGGGGGCACAGATACGCAGTATTTT.

The chain uses TRBV7-3 and TRBJ2-1, with a weak D call TRBD1 (5 bases). The CDR3 length is 13 residues. Germline loops: CDR1 SGHTA, CDR2 FQGTGA. Trimming pared 3 bases from V and 8 bases from J, leaving 11 bases between. CDR3 bases: TGTGCCAGCAGCTTCTCCAGGGTCGATGAGCAGTTCTTC. Translated, it gives CASSFSRVDEQFF.

The V call is TRBV7-9, the J call TRBJ1-5, with 9 bases fitting TRBD1. The germline V gene encodes CDR1 SEHNR and CDR2 FQNEAQ (reference sequence). V lost 5 bases to trimming and J lost 2 bases; unmatched junction nucleotides: 4. CDR3 size: 15 residues. The CDR3 DNA is TGTGCCAGCAGCGTGGACAGGGGCGGCAATCAGCCCCAGCATTTT. This sequence encodes CASSVDRGGNQPQHF.

This clone occurred once. J is TRBJ1-2 and V is TRBV19; D call uncertain. Deletions cut 2 bases from V and 7 bases from J, with 8 bases between. Germline values: CDR1 LNHDA, CDR2 SQIVND (reference sequence). CDR3 length equals 12 residues. CDR3 protein: CASSISGTGYTF. The CDR3 DNA follows: TGTGCCAGTAGTATATCGGGAACTGGCTACACCTTC.

This sequence joins TRBV2 and TRBJ1-1, with 7 bases that match TRBD1. This CDR3 is built from 13 residues. The V and J ends lost 10 bases and 2 bases, in that order; junction bases with no gene match: 7. Germline V gene sequence: CDR1 SNHLY, CDR2 FYNNEI. CDR3 protein: CATSRQGNTEAFF. CDR3 nucleotide sequence: TGTGCCACCTCGAGACAGGGAAACACTGAAGCTTTCTTT.

This clone was found once. The gene calls are TRBV5-4 and TRBJ1-3; perhaps TRBD1 as D (5 bases). Germline V gene lookup returns CDR1 SGHNT and CDR2 YYREEE (reference sequence). The CDR3 spans 16 residues. V was shortened by 2 bases and J by 0 bases, with 12 bases between the two germline ends. In DNA form, the CDR3 reads TGTGCCAGCAGCTTCAGGGAAACCAGCTCTGGAAACACCATATATTTT. As protein: CASSFRETSSGNTIYF.

The V and J genes are TRBV11-2 and TRBJ2-5, with 11 bases lining up with TRBD2. This CDR3 is 19 amino acids long. CDR1 and CDR2 (germline): SGHAT, FQNNGV. V dropped 3 bases and J dropped 5; count of bases not matched to a gene: 17. The CDR3 coding sequence is TGTGCCAGCAGCTTTAGAATCGGTACTAGCGGGGGCAAAGGGGAGACCCAGTACTTC. This sequence encodes CASSFRIGTSGGKGETQYF.

There are a few counts of this clone. The rearrangement links TRBV5-6 to TRBJ1-2, with 9 bases identical to TRBD1. The trim removed 3 bases at V and 4 bases at J, leaving 7 bases unmatched. Germline CDR1 is SGHDT and CDR2 is YYEEEE. The CDR3 runs 15 residues. CDR3 residues: CASSSGDRVSYGYTF. The DNA of the CDR3 is TGTGCCAGCAGCTCGGGGGACAGGGTTAGCTATGGCTACACCTTC.

CDR3 loop: CASSEERIPVYGYTF. In DNA form, the CDR3 reads TGTGCCAGCAGTGAAGAGCGCATACCCGTCTATGGCTACACCTTC. The rearrangement uses TRBV6-1 and TRBJ1-2; D remains ambiguous. Per germline, CDR1 MNHNS and CDR2 SASEGT. The CDR3 totals 15 residues. The ends were cut back, 1 base at V and 4 bases at J, with 13 bases in the middle.